The 23 T cell receptor beta chains below come from one sample, sequenced in a study of T cell repertoires in cytomegalovirus infection. TCRdb called the reads again in MiXCR, with one record for every CDR3 protein. The repertoire holds some 300,000 distinct CDR3 sequences, with 9.6% as singletons. The sequenced material came from PBMCs. All receptors come from a human donor in good health (CMV status not recorded). Some clones in this sample may be carry-over from other donors' samples.

This clonotype was recorded many times. The J gene is TRBJ2-5, the V gene TRBV28; 8 nucleotides match TRBD2. J gave up 3 bases and V 5 bases, and 2 bases lay outside the gene matches. The CDR3 has 13 amino acids. Germline assignment: CDR1 MDHEN and CDR2 SYDVKM. The CDR3 sequence: CASSPRGEETQYF. In DNA, the CDR3 is TGTGCCAGCAGTCCGCGGGGGGAAGAGACCCAGTACTTC.

This clonotype was detected ten times or more. The chain joins TRBV7-8 to TRBJ1-1, with unresolved D. Germline loops: CDR1 SGHVS, CDR2 FQNEAQ. Trimming took 4 bases from V and 3 from J, leaving 9 bases between them. The CDR3 spans 13 residues. Here the CDR3 reads CASSSARDTEAFF. CDR3 DNA: TGTGCCAGCAGCTCGGCTCGGGACACTGAAGCTTTCTTT.

This clonotype showed up just a few times. The chain has TRBV29-1 and TRBJ2-1; no definite D call. Between the trimmed V and J ends, which lost 3 bases and 6 bases, there was a span of 15 bases. CDR1 and CDR2 from the germline V gene are SQVTM and ANQGSEA. This CDR3 is built from 14 residues. CDR3 region: CSVESYNPPNEQFF. CDR3 bases: TGCAGCGTTGAGTCGTACAATCCCCCCAATGAGCAGTTCTTC.

This clonotype was seen only a few times. The V call is TRBV20-1, the J call TRBJ1-6; perhaps TRBD1 as D (6 bases). Germline values: CDR1 DFQATT, CDR2 SNEGSKA (reference sequence). The CDR3 extends over 16 amino acids. Trimming took 2 bases from V and 0 from J, leaving 11 bases between them. The CDR3 sequence: CSARTGRVSYNSPLHF. Written as DNA, the CDR3 is TGCAGTGCTAGAACAGGGAGAGTCTCCTATAATTCACCCCTCCACTTT.

V usage is TRBV20-1 and J usage is TRBJ1-2, with TRBD1 matching over 7 bases. The CDR3 totals 14 residues. Per the germline V gene, CDR1 is DFQATT and CDR2 is SNEGSKA (reference sequence). J was trimmed by 4 bases and V by 4 bases; bases with no gene match: 9. Written as DNA, the CDR3 is TGCAGTGCTACGGCAGGGGGAAGAGGCTATGGCTACACCTTC. It encodes CSATAGGRGYGYTF.

This clonotype was found many times. The rearrangement joins TRBV7-6 to TRBJ1-5; D remains unclear. The CDR3 is 13 amino acids. Trimming removed 6 bases at V and 0 bases at J, with 6 bases between. Germline lookup yields CDR1 SGHVS and CDR2 FNYEAQ. The CDR3 coding sequence is TGTGCCAGCAGTCCTTCTAGCAATCAGCCCCAGCATTTT. Its translation: CASSPSSNQPQHF.

This clonotype was seen at least ten times. The J gene is TRBJ2-2, the V gene TRBV20-1, with 10 nucleotides matching TRBD2. Trimming at V came to 4 bases and at J to 6 bases, leaving 8 bases not matched to a gene. CDR3 length: 15 amino acids. Looked up from germline, CDR1 is DFQATT and CDR2 is SNEGSKA (reference sequence). This chain's CDR3 is CSANKGLANAGELFF. CDR3 sequence (DNA): TGCAGTGCTAACAAGGGACTAGCGAATGCCGGGGAGCTGTTTTTT.

This clonotype was seen a handful of times. J is TRBJ2-4 and V is TRBV29-1; no firm D call. Trimming left V 4 bases short and J 0 bases short, with 10 bases between. CDR3 length: 14 amino acids. The germline V gene has CDR1 SQVTM and CDR2 ANQGSEA. CDR3: CSVVEGTAKNIQYF. CDR3 nucleotide sequence: TGCAGCGTTGTTGAAGGAACAGCCAAAAACATTCAGTACTTC.

To note about this clonotype: At one of its ends the junction is not consistent with the germline gene, which may arise from a read error. The chain carries TRBV6-8 and TRBJ2-6, with a weak D call TRBD1 (6 bases). Germline loops: CDR1 MNHGY, CDR2 SAAAGT. The CDR3 has 18 amino acids. Here the CDR3 DNA reads TGTGCCAGCGGAACACCTGACAGGCTAAGTACTGGGGCCCACGTCCTGACTTTC. It codes for CASGTPDRLSTGAHVLTF.

This clonotype was counted ten times or more. The chain combines TRBV6-1 with TRBJ2-7, with 7 bases lining up with TRBD1. CDR1 is MNHNS and CDR2 is SASEGT in the germline V gene. The length of the CDR3 is 15 residues. Trimming took 8 bases from V and 1 from J; bases not matched to a gene: 11. The CDR3 coding sequence is TGTGCCAGCCTTCCGGGACAGACCTTATCCTACGAGCAGTACTTC. Amino acids: CASLPGQTLSYEQYF.

This clonotype was found once. The rearrangement links TRBV7-6 to TRBJ2-5, with D unclear. The CDR3 spans 12 residues. Germline values: CDR1 SGHVS, CDR2 FNYEAQ. The V and J ends lost 4 bases and 4 bases respectively, with 7 bases between them. The CDR3 DNA reads TGTGCCAGCAGCTCGCTCCGAGAGACCCAGTACTTC. It codes for CASSSLRETQYF.

The chain has TRBV5-5 and TRBJ2-2; maybe TRBD1 (5 bases). Germline CDR1 is SGHKS and CDR2 is YYEKEE (reference sequence). Between the trimmed V and J ends, which lost 0 bases and 1 base, there was a span of 10 bases. This CDR3 region has 16 residues. The CDR3 protein is CASSLEGGQNTGELFF. The CDR3 DNA is TGTGCCAGCAGCTTGGAGGGCGGACAGAACACCGGGGAGCTGTTTTTT.

The V call is TRBV20-1, the J call TRBJ2-3; 12 bases fit TRBD2. This CDR3 has 16 residues. Trimming removed 6 bases from V and 3 bases from J; junction bases left unmatched: 10. Germline CDR1 and CDR2: DFQATT and SNEGSKA (reference sequence). The CDR3 loop is CSAQRLAGGPTDTQYF. For the CDR3, the DNA is TGCAGTGCCCAACGTCTAGCGGGGGGGCCGACAGATACGCAGTATTTT.

Note on this clonotype: A much larger clone sits a single nucleotide away, making a read error possible. Since no conserved phenylalanine or tryptophan closes the CDR3, a read error is the likely cause. This chain uses TRBV19 with TRBJ2-2; D may be TRBD1 (6 bases). Germline lookup yields CDR1 LNHDA and CDR2 SQIVND (reference sequence). The CDR3 is made up of 14 amino acids. The ends were cut back, 1 base at V and 7 bases at J, with 10 bases in the middle. Here the CDR3 reads CASSIAQGHGELFL. The CDR3 coding sequence is TGTGCCAGTAGTATAGCGCAGGGACACGGGGAGCTGTTTCTT.

This clonotype was seen ten or more times. This chain links TRBV20-1 with TRBJ2-7; 8 bases fit TRBD1. The V gene's germline CDR1 is DFQATT and CDR2 SNEGSKA (reference sequence). The CDR3 spans 14 residues. Trimming removed 1 base from V and 6 bases from J; junction bases left unmatched: 8. DNA for the CDR3: TGCAGTGCTAGAGGTAAACAGGGGGACCTCGAGCAGTACTTC. As protein: CSARGKQGDLEQYF.

There are many counts of this clonotype. The chain recombines TRBV20-1 with TRBJ2-5; 7 bases match TRBD2. The ends lost 3 bases at V and 0 bases at J; junction bases unmatched: 7. CDR3 size: 15 residues. From germline, CDR1 is DFQATT and CDR2 SNEGSKA (reference sequence). Written as DNA, the CDR3 is TGCAGTGCTAGTAAAGCTAGCGGTTACCAAGAGACCCAGTACTTC. Translated: CSASKASGYQETQYF.

This clonotype was detected many times. V and J are TRBV24-1 and TRBJ2-1; D gene ambiguous. Trimming cost V 4 bases and J 7 bases, with 10 bases left between them. Per germline, CDR1 KGHDR and CDR2 SFDVKD. The CDR3 is 13 residues long. The CDR3 bases are TGTGCCACCAGTGACCCGAATAAGAATGAGCAGTTCTTC. Amino acid sequence: CATSDPNKNEQFF.

This clonotype was found many times. V usage is TRBV14 and J usage is TRBJ1-1; no clear D gene. Trimming cost V 4 bases and J 5 bases, with 11 bases left between them. The CDR3 runs 13 residues. Germline V gene sequence: CDR1 SGHDN, CDR2 FVKESK. The CDR3 DNA sequence: TGTGCCAGCAGCCTCGGTGTTTGGACTGAAGCTTTCTTT. Protein product: CASSLGVWTEAFF. Complete variable domain (other parts from reference TRBV14 and TRBJ1-1): EAGVTQFPSHSVIEKGQTVTLRCDPISGHDNLYWYRRVMGKEIKFLLHFVKESKQDESGMPNNRFLAERTGGTYSTLKVQPAELEDSGVYFCASSLGVWTEAFFGQGTRLTVV.

This clonotype came up many times. The chain has TRBV19 and TRBJ1-1; D is uncertain. Deletions cut 5 bases from V and 3 bases from J, with 13 bases between. Per germline, CDR1 LNHDA and CDR2 SQIVND (reference sequence). The CDR3 loop spans 14 amino acids. The CDR3 DNA follows: TGTGCCAGTAGTGAAGAGGGCACGTACACTGAAGCTTTCTTT. This translates into CASSEEGTYTEAFF.

This clonotype appeared many times. This rearrangement joins TRBV7-2 to TRBJ2-1, with TRBD1 matching over 7 bases. CDR3 length: 17 residues. The trim removed 6 bases at V and 10 bases at J, leaving 21 bases unmatched. CDR1 and CDR2 (germline): SGHTA, FQGNSA. Here the CDR3 reads CASSFYLDRLATREQFF. CDR3 coding DNA: TGTGCCAGCAGTTTTTATTTGGACAGGCTCGCTACTAGGGAGCAGTTCTTC.

This clonotype was found many times. This rearrangement joins TRBV6-2 or TRBV6-3 to TRBJ1-6; TRBD1 aligns across 8 bases. The CDR3 totals 19 residues. CDR1 is MNHEY, CDR2 SVGEGT, per germline. V lost 5 bases to trimming and J lost 6 bases; unmatched junction nucleotides: 18. The CDR3 DNA follows: TGTGCCAGCAGTCCAGCCCGGAGGACAGGGATCCGTGGTAATTCACCCCTCCACTTT. The encoded protein is CASSPARRTGIRGNSPLHF.

As to this clonotype: A much larger clone sits a single nucleotide away, making a read error possible. This chain links TRBV5-1 with TRBJ2-2; 10 positions match TRBD2. Germline CDR1 reads SGHRS; CDR2 reads YFSETQ. The CDR3 has 16 residues. The CDR3 DNA reads as TGCGCCAGCAGCCCCAGGACTAGCGGACTCACCAGGGAGCTGTTTTTT. This translates into CASSPRTSGLTRELFF.

This clonotype has at least ten counts. J is TRBJ1-1 and V is TRBV11-2; D gene ambiguous. From germline, CDR1 is SGHAT and CDR2 FQNNGV. Trimming stripped 1 base from V and 12 bases from J, with 15 bases between. The CDR3 is made up of 13 amino acids. The CDR3, as DNA: TGTGCCAGCAGCTTAGGAACGGCGGTAGGTTCTTTCTTT. Protein product: CASSLGTAVGSFF.